Listed here are 8 T cell receptor beta chains from one sample, sequenced in a study of blood T cell repertoires in COVID-19. Libraries were prepared by immunoSEQ multiplex PCR; TCRdb keeps only in-frame clonotypes and omits some of them. The table records around 60,000 clones, around 81% of them present only once. Specimen: peripheral blood. These receptors originate from a woman older than 75 with acute or convalescent COVID-19.

This clone was picked up one time. The chain links TRBV6-2 or TRBV6-3 to TRBJ2-3, with D possibly TRBD2 on 5 matching bases. V shed 4 bases and J shed 2 bases, with 13 bases lying between them. Germline CDR1 reads MNHEY; CDR2 reads SVGEGT. The CDR3 is 15 residues long. CDR3 sequence (DNA): TGTGCCAGCAGTTCCGGCGGAGGAATCACAGATACGCAGTATTTT. This encodes CASSSGGGITDTQYF.

This chain links TRBV7-2 with TRBJ1-4; D might be TRBD1 (5 bases). From germline, CDR1 is SGHTA and CDR2 FQGNSA. CDR3 length: 12 residues. Trimming left V 5 bases short and J 7 bases short, with 8 bases between. The CDR3 reads CASSPGGEKLFF. The CDR3 coding sequence is TGTGCCAGCAGCCCGGGGGGTGAAAAACTGTTTTTT. Variable domain in full (rest from reference TRBV7-2 and TRBJ1-4): GAGVSQSPSNKVTEKGKDVELRCDPISGHTALYWYRQSLGQGLEFLIYFQGNSAPDKSGLPSDRFSAERTGGSVSTLTIQRTQQEDSAVYLCASSPGGEKLFFGSGTQLSVL.

The chain links TRBV18 to TRBJ2-3; perhaps TRBD1 as D (6 bases). V was pared by 6 bases and J by 4 bases, with 26 bases between. CDR3 length: 18 amino acids. Per germline, CDR1 KGHSH and CDR2 LQKENI. CDR3 amino acids: CASSPQGPGPTTPDTQYF. The CDR3 bases are TGTGCCAGCTCCCCCCAGGGGCCAGGGCCGACTACCCCAGATACGCAGTATTTT.

V gene TRBV7-2 combines with J gene TRBJ2-1; no reliable D call. From germline, CDR1 is SGHTA and CDR2 FQGNSA. CDR3 length equals 12 residues. V gave up 5 bases and J gave up 10 bases, with 12 bases separating them. The CDR3 DNA reads as TGTGCCAGCAGCATACTCCCCGAGGAGCAGTTCTTC. Translated: CASSILPEEQFF.

For the CDR3, the DNA is TGTGCCAGCAGCCAAAACGCGGGGGGGACCTACAATGAGCAGTTCTTC. It specifies CASSQNAGGTYNEQFF. The genes are TRBV3-1 (or the pseudogene TRBV3-2) and TRBJ2-1; 9 positions agree with TRBD2. Germline V gene lookup returns CDR1 LGHDT and CDR2 YNNKEL (reference sequence). This CDR3 contains 16 residues. V was pared by 2 bases and J by 2 bases, with 4 bases of the junction left unmatched.

The CDR3 reads CASSIGGTAETQYF. The CDR3 DNA follows: TGTGCCAGCAGCATAGGAGGGACAGCCGAGACCCAGTACTTC. The rearrangement links TRBV11-2 to TRBJ2-5, with D perhaps matching TRBD1 (7 bases). The CDR3 consists of 14 residues. Trimming took 5 bases from V and 5 from J, leaving 15 bases between them. CDR1 is SGHAT, CDR2 FQNNGV, per germline.

The gene calls are TRBV6-5 and TRBJ1-1, with 10 bases lining up with TRBD1. This CDR3 spans 14 amino acids. The trim removed 6 bases at V and 4 bases at J, leaving 5 bases unmatched. CDR1 MNHEY and CDR2 SVGAGI come from the germline V gene. The CDR3 DNA is TGTGCCAGCAGGACAGGGGGCATAATCACTGAAGCTTTCTTT. This gives the protein CASRTGGIITEAFF.

J is TRBJ1-3 and V is TRBV12-3 or TRBV12-4; no definite D call. The CDR3 totals 12 residues. The ends were cut back, 5 bases at V and 6 bases at J, with 8 bases in the middle. Here the CDR3 DNA reads TGTGCCAGCAGTCCATACTTAAACACCATATATTTT. This translates into CASSPYLNTIYF.